Below are 24 T cell receptor beta chains sequenced from a single sample in a study of immune cell composition in non-small cell lung cancer listed by TCRdb under 2017. The receptor library was made with the immunoSEQ multiplex PCR assay. TCRdb's version of the immuneACCESS table is confined to in-frame rearrangements and falls short of the full clone set. An unresolved V gene accounts for under half of the shortfall where checked; the remainder is of unknown origin. The sample contains roughly 2,400 clones, roughly 77% of them found a single time. Together, the top ten hold 15% to 20% of the sample. A further study also used this sample, focusing on CD4 T cells in lung cancer.

What was sequenced was lung tumor tissue. These receptor sequences come from a human donor with non-small cell lung cancer.

This clone was seen only a few times. The chain carries TRBV10-3 and TRBJ2-2; a weak D match, TRBD1 (6 bases). The CDR3 loop spans 16 amino acids. Trimming left V 0 bases short and J 0 bases short, with 8 bases between. The germline V gene has CDR1 ENHRY and CDR2 SYGVKD. The CDR3 DNA reads TGTGCCATCAGTGAGTCTAAGGGGGCGAACACCGGGGAGCTGTTTTTT. It encodes CAISESKGANTGELFF.

The J gene is TRBJ2-5, the V gene TRBV6-1; 10 bases line up with TRBD2. The germline V gene has CDR1 MNHNS and CDR2 SASEGT. The V and J ends lost 3 bases and 4 bases, in that order; junction bases with no gene match: 14. CDR3 size: 18 residues. The CDR3 sequence: CASSDLALAGVARETQYF. CDR3 DNA: TGTGCCAGCAGTGACTTGGCCCTAGCGGGAGTAGCCCGAGAGACCCAGTACTTC.

By share, this clone counts as large. The chain has TRBV23-1 and TRBJ1-2, with 8 bases that match TRBD1. TRBV23-1 is an open reading frame, and its role is uncertain. The CDR3 length is 17 residues. J was trimmed by 6 bases and V by 4 bases; bases with no gene match: 16. The CDR3 region has the DNA TGCGCCAGCAGTCCTGGATCTTATGACAGGGGAGTCGATGGCTACACCTTC. Translation gives CASSPGSYDRGVDGYTF.

V usage is TRBV5-8 and J usage is TRBJ2-1; D may be TRBD2 (6 bases). The CDR3 totals 16 residues. V dropped 0 bases and J dropped 2 bases, with 12 bases sitting between them. Germline assignment: CDR1 SGHTS and CDR2 YDEGEE. For the CDR3, the DNA is TGTGCCAGCAGCTTGGAAGGTAGCGGAACCTACAATGAGCAGTTCTTC. Translation: CASSLEGSGTYNEQFF.

The CDR3 bases are TGTGCCAGCAGCCCCACGGGGGGGCGCGGAGCTTTCTTT. Its protein product is CASSPTGGRGAFF. The rearrangement joins TRBV11-2 to TRBJ1-1; a possible D gene is TRBD1 (6 bases). The length of the CDR3 is 13 residues. CDR1 and CDR2 from the germline V gene are SGHAT and FQNNGV. The V and J ends lost 5 bases and 10 bases respectively, with 17 bases between them.

The chain recombines TRBV27 with TRBJ1-5; 11 bases line up with TRBD1. V lost 4 bases and J lost 7; bases outside the gene matches: 6. Looked up from germline, CDR1 is MNHEY and CDR2 is SMNVEV (reference sequence). CDR3 length: 15 residues. CDR3 coding DNA: TGTGCCAGCAGTTCAGGGACAGGGGGAGACCAGCCCCAGCATTTT. It specifies CASSSGTGGDQPQHF.

This clone was observed a handful of times. This likely traces to a read error, being one base from a far larger clone. The chain is built from TRBV4-2 and TRBJ1-2; 8 nucleotides match TRBD1. CDR1 and CDR2 from the germline V gene are LGHNA and YNFKEQ. This CDR3 is built from 16 residues. Trimming took 4 bases from V and 2 from J; bases not matched to a gene: 9. DNA for the CDR3: TGTGCCAGCAGCCGGAAAGGCGGACAGGGCAACTATGGCTACACCTTC. Encoded protein: CASSRKGGQGNYGYTF.

The CDR3 coding sequence is TGTGCCAGCAGCCTCAGGGGGCCGGGTGAGCAGTTCTTC. It codes for CASSLRGPGEQFF. The chain combines TRBV6-1 with TRBJ2-1, with 8 bases matching TRBD1. The CDR3 extends over 13 amino acids. Germline V lookup: CDR1 MNHNS, CDR2 SASEGT. V dropped 6 bases and J dropped 9; count of bases not matched to a gene: 7.

V usage is TRBV28 and J usage is TRBJ1-2; D is uncertain. CDR3 length: 13 residues. With 6 bases removed from V and 2 bases from J, the gap between germline ends came to 10 bases. Germline loops: CDR1 MDHEN, CDR2 SYDVKM. Here the CDR3 DNA reads TGTGCCAGCAGGGCATCACAGAACTATGGCTACACCTTC. This sequence encodes CASRASQNYGYTF.

The rearrangement links TRBV28 to TRBJ2-2, with TRBD1 as a possible D gene (5 bases). Germline lookup yields CDR1 MDHEN and CDR2 SYDVKM. V was shortened by 8 bases and J by 2 bases, with 15 bases between the two germline ends. The CDR3 has 15 residues. The CDR3 DNA is TGTGCCAGCCGGAGCCCCGACAGAAACACCGGGGAGCTGTTTTTT. Its protein product is CASRSPDRNTGELFF.

This clone appeared once. The chain uses TRBV29-1 and TRBJ2-3; 13 nucleotides line up with TRBD2. The length of the CDR3 is 15 residues. The V gene's germline CDR1 is SQVTM and CDR2 ANQGSEA. V lost 6 bases to trimming and J lost 3 bases; unmatched junction nucleotides: 6. CDR3 DNA: TGCAGCGTCGGGGGGACTAGCGGGGCGACAGATACGCAGTATTTT. Its protein is CSVGGTSGATDTQYF.

The genes are TRBV11-1 and TRBJ1-2, with 9 bases that match TRBD1. This CDR3 has 14 amino acids. The V segment lost 3 bases and the J segment 2 bases; nucleotides outside the gene matches: 1. Looked up from germline, CDR1 is SGHAT and CDR2 is FQDESV (reference sequence). The CDR3 region is CASSLGQGNYGYTF. The CDR3 coding sequence is TGTGCCAGCAGCTTGGGACAGGGAAACTATGGCTACACCTTC. The full variable domain, its missing parts supplied by reference TRBV11-1 and TRBJ1-2, is EAEVAQSPRYKITEKSQAVAFWCDPISGHATLYWYRQILGQGPELLVQFQDESVVDDSQLPKDRFSAERLKGVDSTLKIQPAELGDSAMYLCASSLGQGNYGYTFGSGTRLTVV.

The J gene is TRBJ2-3, the V gene TRBV7-3, with a possible D match to TRBD1 (5 bases). In germline, CDR1 is SGHTA, CDR2 FQGTGA. This CDR3 has 16 residues. Trimming took off 1 base at V and 1 base at J, with 12 bases between the two ends. CDR3 protein: CASSLRGRGGTDTQYF. The CDR3 DNA reads TGTGCCAGCAGCTTAAGGGGTAGGGGCGGCACAGATACGCAGTATTTT.

The chain couples TRBV4-1 to TRBJ2-3, with D possibly matching TRBD2 (5 bases). CDR3 length: 13 residues. Looked up from germline, CDR1 is MGHRA and CDR2 is YSYEKL. V lost 4 bases and J 6 bases, leaving 11 bases between the germline ends. The CDR3 DNA is TGCGCCAGCAGCCCGACCTCGGGGGATACGCAGTATTTT. Translated, it gives CASSPTSGDTQYF.

This clone was observed a single time. The chain employs TRBV11-2 and TRBJ2-2; D might be TRBD1 (6 bases). This CDR3 comprises 14 residues. V was shortened by 3 bases and J by 5 bases, with 10 bases between the two germline ends. Germline V gene data show CDR1 as SGHAT and CDR2 as FQNNGV. The CDR3: CASSLTGSTGELFF. CDR3 coding DNA: TGTGCCAGCAGCTTGACAGGTTCGACCGGGGAGCTGTTTTTT.

This clone was observed a handful of times. The genes are TRBV7-8 and TRBJ2-7, with D tentatively TRBD1 (6 bases). The ends were cut back, 1 base at V and 4 bases at J, with 11 bases in the middle. Germline values: CDR1 SGHVS, CDR2 FQNEAQ. CDR3 size: 14 residues. The chain's CDR3 is CASSLDGGVYEQYF. The CDR3, as DNA: TGTGCCAGCAGCTTAGATGGGGGCGTTTACGAGCAGTACTTC.

This chain joins TRBV5-6 and TRBJ2-5, with 9 bases fitting TRBD1. The length of the CDR3 is 15 residues. Germline V gene data show CDR1 as SGHDT and CDR2 as YYEEEE. V lost 2 bases and J lost 1; bases outside the gene matches: 3. This CDR3 is CASSFMGQGQETQYF. The CDR3 DNA reads as TGTGCCAGCAGCTTCATGGGACAGGGCCAAGAGACCCAGTACTTC.

This rearrangement joins TRBV28 to TRBJ2-3, with 10 bases that match TRBD1. The germline CDR1 and CDR2 sequences are MDHEN and SYDVKM. The CDR3 extends over 15 amino acids. The V gene end was trimmed by 3 bases and the J gene end by 6 bases; junction bases not matched to a gene: 6. The DNA of the CDR3 is TGTGCCAGCAGTTTCTGGACAGGGGGGAGGGATACGCAGTATTTT. Translation: CASSFWTGGRDTQYF.

This clone was detected only a few times. The J gene is TRBJ2-5, the V gene TRBV4-2, with a weak D call TRBD1 (6 bases). Germline V gene lookup returns CDR1 LGHNA and CDR2 YNFKEQ. CDR3 size: 16 residues. V lost 0 bases to trimming and J lost 4 bases, with 15 bases between them. CDR3 in amino acids: CASSQDGVKQGETQYF. The CDR3 nucleotides read TGTGCCAGCAGCCAAGATGGAGTGAAACAGGGAGAGACCCAGTACTTC.

The chain has TRBV15 and TRBJ2-2; D is undetermined. Trimming took off 4 bases at V and 2 bases at J, with 5 bases between the two ends. Germline CDR1 is LNHNV and CDR2 is YYDKDF (reference sequence). This CDR3 region has 13 residues. DNA of the CDR3: TGTGCCACCAGCAAGCGAAACACCGGGGAGCTGTTTTTT. This gives the protein CATSKRNTGELFF.

The chain carries TRBV7-2 and TRBJ1-6, with D possibly matching TRBD1 (5 bases). V lost 2 bases and J lost 0, with 8 bases in between. This CDR3 comprises 16 residues. Germline V gene sequence: CDR1 SGHTA, CDR2 FQGNSA. This chain's CDR3 is CASSLWGGSYNSPLHF. CDR3 in DNA: TGTGCCAGCAGCTTATGGGGGGGCTCCTATAATTCACCCCTCCACTTT.

The rearrangement joins TRBV10-3 to TRBJ2-1; the D gene is possibly TRBD2 (6 bases). The CDR3 sequence is 16 residues long. The germline V gene encodes CDR1 ENHRY and CDR2 SYGVKD. Deletions cut 1 base from V and 3 bases from J, with 13 bases between. The CDR3 DNA reads TGTGCCATCAGTGAGTTAGGTAGCGGAGGCTACAATGAGCAGTTCTTC. Its protein is CAISELGSGGYNEQFF.

This chain uses TRBV11-2 with TRBJ2-7; 9 bases fit TRBD2. V lost 2 bases, J lost 6 bases, and 14 bases stayed unmatched. Germline CDR1 reads SGHAT; CDR2 reads FQNNGV. The CDR3 runs to 17 residues. The CDR3 loop reads CASSLSSLAGARGEQYF. CDR3 nucleotide sequence: TGTGCCAGCAGCTTAAGTTCACTAGCGGGTGCGCGTGGCGAGCAGTACTTC.

In its sample, this clone was seen a few times. The chain employs TRBV5-1 and TRBJ1-5; 8 positions agree with TRBD1. The CDR3 has 15 amino acids. Per the germline V gene, CDR1 is SGHRS and CDR2 is YFSETQ. J gave up 0 bases and V 4 bases, and 3 bases lay outside the gene matches. CDR3 sequence reads: CASSPTGDSNQPQHF. CDR3 nucleotides: TGCGCCAGCAGCCCGACAGGGGATAGCAATCAGCCCCAGCATTTT.